This is a list of T cell receptor beta chains from one sample in a study of cytomegalovirus exposure and HLA in healthy donors. The assay was immunoSEQ multiplex PCR, and TCRdb's table has in-frame clones only and misses some. The sample yields more than 130,000 clones, about 80% seen once. Sequenced sample: PBMCs. All receptors derive from a male donor in good health and CMV-seronegative. The CDR3 runs from the conserved cysteine through the conserved F or W. Fields, in order: V gene, clone size, CDR3 protein. Where a row states a size, it is once, few, many or the class of an expanded clone; other rows omit it.

TRBV19	-	CASTRDRGDDKAFF
TRBV6-5	-	CASSYRGLKTDTQYF
TRBV6-5	-	CASRDRPTNEKLFF
TRBV28	-	CASSSRYEQYF
TRBV4-3	-	CASSPDRRNSPLHF
TRBV5-1	-	CASSLELAGGLRQETQYF
TRBV7-2	-	CASSLSREGDYTF
TRBV5-6	-	CASSFGLMNTEAFF
TRBV27	-	CASSLWGGETDTQYF
TRBV7-2	-	CASSSWTGAYLEAFF
TRBV29-1	-	CSAGQIIGTEAFF
TRBV5-1	-	CASSFSGGVVEQFF
TRBV5-1	-	CASSLFMNTEAFF
TRBV30	-	CAWRPSIPTYTQYF
TRBV7-9	-	CASSLEGLGSTEAFF
TRBV5-5	few	CASSFPGGDEQYF
TRBV28	-	CASSVPMDSLSYEQYF
TRBV5-4	few	CASSLDGVTEAFF
TRBV4-2	-	CASSQEEARVTEAFF
TRBV27	-	CASSLTRGSEQFF
TRBV9	-	CASSLTGGGNNEQFF
TRBV29-1	-	CSGRQGVIQETQYF
TRBV7-5	-	CVRSLATGGRVNTEAFF
TRBV9	-	CASSVTGGPDEKLFF
TRBV5-6	once	CASSLEGRKLFF
TRBV5-6	-	CASSRGAGISGANVLTF
TRBV15	-	CATSRVGTKLSGNTIYF
TRBV5-1	once	CASSLATGFQETQYF
TRBV15	-	CATSRDPGENTEAFF
TRBV7-2	-	CASSLGWRNYGYTF
TRBV6-1	-	CASSELQGAASPLHF
TRBV7-6	once	CASSPGGTEAFF
TRBV7-2	few	CASSLSQGRINEQYF
TRBV6-5	-	CASSMDMQSSYEQYF
TRBV5-8	-	CASTLRVGQGSNQPQHF
TRBV5-4	-	CASSSTVTEAFF
TRBV7-2	-	CASSLVRGQGQPQHF
TRBV10-3	-	CALGNRDGRNEQFF
TRBV7-2	-	CASRSGPAGEETQYF
TRBV6-1	-	CASSADTQETQYF
TRBV4-2	-	CASSQDRSANEKLFF
TRBV28	-	CASSRQEILLEAFF
TRBV18	-	CASSPLGGTDKVEAQHF
TRBV28	-	CASRETGAEAFF
TRBV4-1	-	CASSLGTDYEQYF
TRBV18	-	CASSPTGSGLGFYEQYF
TRBV4-3	-	CASSQESRGREKLFF
TRBV18	few	CASSPSSGNSPLHF
TRBV6-5	-	CASSEARVGYNEQFF
TRBV6-5	once	CASTLTGGNYGYTF
TRBV6-1	-	CASSEALENRGQPQHF
TRBV7-8	-	CASSYQTVAKNIQYF
TRBV5-1	-	CASSDGGAGPGAGYTF
TRBV2	-	CASSSNGQRSYGYTF
TRBV30	-	CAWSARGNQPQHF
TRBV6-5	-	CASSYRATNYGYTF
TRBV5-6	-	CASSTGASRKQYF